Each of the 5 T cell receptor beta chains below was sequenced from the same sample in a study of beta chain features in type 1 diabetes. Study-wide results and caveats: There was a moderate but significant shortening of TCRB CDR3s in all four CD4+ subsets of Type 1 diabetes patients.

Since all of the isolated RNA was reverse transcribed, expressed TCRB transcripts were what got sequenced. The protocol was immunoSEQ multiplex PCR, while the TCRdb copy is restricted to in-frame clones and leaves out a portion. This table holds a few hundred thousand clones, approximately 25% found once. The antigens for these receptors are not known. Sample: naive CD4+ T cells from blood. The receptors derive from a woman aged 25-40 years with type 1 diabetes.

CDR3 sequence: CASSLLRTYNNEQFF. CDR3 sequence (DNA): TGTGCCAGCAGCTTACTAAGGACTTATAACAATGAGCAGTTCTTC. This chain connects TRBV7-3 to TRBJ2-1; D is perhaps TRBD2 (5 bases). V lost 2 bases and J 5 bases, leaving 13 bases between the germline ends. This CDR3 is built from 15 residues. Germline assignment: CDR1 SGHTA and CDR2 FQGTGA.

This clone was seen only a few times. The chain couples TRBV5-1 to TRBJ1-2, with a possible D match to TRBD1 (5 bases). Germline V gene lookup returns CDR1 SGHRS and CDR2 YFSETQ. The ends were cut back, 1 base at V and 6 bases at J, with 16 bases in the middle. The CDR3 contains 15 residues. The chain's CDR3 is CASSLSFREVHGYTF. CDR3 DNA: TGCGCCAGCAGCTTGAGTTTCAGGGAAGTGCATGGCTACACCTTC.

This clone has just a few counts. In nucleotides, the CDR3 is TGTGCCAGCGGGGCAGAGTCCAATCAGCCCCAGCATTTT. Its protein product is CASGAESNQPQHF. This sequence joins TRBV2 and TRBJ1-5; D perhaps matches TRBD1 (5 bases). CDR3 length equals 13 residues. Germline values: CDR1 SNHLY, CDR2 FYNNEI. The germline V and J ends were trimmed by 8 bases and 3 bases, with 11 bases remaining between them.

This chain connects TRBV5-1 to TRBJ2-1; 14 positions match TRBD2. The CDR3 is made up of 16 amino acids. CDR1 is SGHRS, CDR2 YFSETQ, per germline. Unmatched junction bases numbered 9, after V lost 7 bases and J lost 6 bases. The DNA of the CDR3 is TGCGCCAGCCGACCTTTGGGACTAGCGGGAGTCAATGAGCAGTTCTTC. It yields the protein CASRPLGLAGVNEQFF. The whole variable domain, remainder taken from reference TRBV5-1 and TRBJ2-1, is KAGVTQTPRYLIKTRGQQVTLSCSPISGHRSVSWYQQTPGQGLQFLFEYFSETQRNKGNFPGRFSGRQFSNSRSEMNVSTLELGDSALYLCASRPLGLAGVNEQFFGPGTRLTVL.

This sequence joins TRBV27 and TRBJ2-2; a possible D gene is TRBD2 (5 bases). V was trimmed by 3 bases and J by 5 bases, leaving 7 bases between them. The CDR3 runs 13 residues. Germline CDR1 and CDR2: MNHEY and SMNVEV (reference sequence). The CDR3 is CASSFGDTGELFF. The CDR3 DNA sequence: TGTGCCAGCAGTTTCGGGGATACCGGGGAGCTGTTTTTT.